This T cell receptor beta chain was recovered during a study of post-analysis software for immune sequencing data. Germline CDR1 reads SGHAT; CDR2 reads FQNNGV. CDR3 length: 13 residues. Trimming at V came to 7 bases and at J to 3 bases, leaving 5 bases not matched to a gene. Study observations and caveats: Four or five TRBV segments were more frequent in patients than controls; TRBV5-6, TRBV5-1 and TRBV20-1 belonged to this group.

This clonotype was detected a few times. As yet, its antigen is unknown. Unique molecular identifiers had been added to the TCR beta cDNA libraries. TCRdb analysed the PCR reads with MiXCR anew, one entry per CDR3 protein. The top ten clones hold 5% to 6% of a sample with about half a million distinct CDR3 sequences, around a third of them seen once. What was sequenced was blood. This receptor was obtained from a girl between 2 and 17 years old with multiple sclerosis. The rearrangement links TRBV11-2 to TRBJ2-5, with 7 bases that match TRBD1. CDR3 bases: TGTGCCAGCATTGCAGGGGGTGAAGAGACCCAGTACTTC. Its protein product is CASIAGGEETQYF. The variable domain in full, with the rest retrieved from reference TRBV11-2 and TRBJ2-5, is EAGVAQSPRYKIIEKRQSVAFWCNPISGHATLYWYQQILGQGPKLLIQFQNNGVVDDSQLPKDRFSAERLKGVDSTLKIQPAKLEDSAVYLCASIAGGEETQYFGPGTRLLVL.